This note documents a single T cell receptor beta chain sequence. These data belong to a study of OX40 agonist ivuxolimab in advanced cancers. Overall study: Age averaged about 66 years (range roughly 23 to 90), and just over 80% were male.

Assay used: immunoSEQ multiplex PCR; TCRdb lists only in-frame clones, some missing. The sample lists over 55,000 clones; around 84% were seen once. The sequenced sample was CD4+ or CD8+ T cells sorted from blood, obtained in a trial of the OX40 agonist ivuxolimab. The TCR comes from an adult with an advanced solid tumor such as melanoma, head and neck, liver or kidney cancer.

CDR3 DNA: TGTGCCAGCAGTTACAAACAGGGAGGAAGAGAAAAACTGTTTTTT. This encodes CASSYKQGGREKLFF. The chain uses TRBV6-5 and TRBJ1-4, with D tentatively TRBD1 (6 bases). The CDR3 runs to 15 residues. In germline, CDR1 is MNHEY, CDR2 SVGAGI. The ends were cut back, 2 bases at V and 8 bases at J, with 15 bases in the middle.